This T cell receptor (beta chain) is drawn from a study of cytomegalovirus exposure and HLA in healthy donors. Study results and caveats: Associated with cytomegalovirus, according to the listing, were fewer than 200 TCR beta chains.

V was trimmed by 11 bases and J by 8 bases, leaving 16 bases between them. Germline CDR1 MDHEN, CDR2 SYDVKM. The CDR3 extends over 12 amino acids. Vbeta (60) and Jbeta (13) primers were used in the PCR. Profiling relied on immunoSEQ multiplex PCR, and the TCRdb table lists in-frame clones only, not all of them. Here the sample spans 110,000 to 150,000 clones, 77% being singletons. As regards this clone: Antigen specificity is unknown.

This chain connects TRBV28 to TRBJ2-1; no definite D call. What was sequenced was PBMCs. The TCR comes from a female donor in good health and CMV-seronegative. The CDR3 here is CARPPGGDEQFF. Here the CDR3 DNA reads TGTGCCCGCCCCCCGGGTGGTGATGAGCAGTTCTTC.